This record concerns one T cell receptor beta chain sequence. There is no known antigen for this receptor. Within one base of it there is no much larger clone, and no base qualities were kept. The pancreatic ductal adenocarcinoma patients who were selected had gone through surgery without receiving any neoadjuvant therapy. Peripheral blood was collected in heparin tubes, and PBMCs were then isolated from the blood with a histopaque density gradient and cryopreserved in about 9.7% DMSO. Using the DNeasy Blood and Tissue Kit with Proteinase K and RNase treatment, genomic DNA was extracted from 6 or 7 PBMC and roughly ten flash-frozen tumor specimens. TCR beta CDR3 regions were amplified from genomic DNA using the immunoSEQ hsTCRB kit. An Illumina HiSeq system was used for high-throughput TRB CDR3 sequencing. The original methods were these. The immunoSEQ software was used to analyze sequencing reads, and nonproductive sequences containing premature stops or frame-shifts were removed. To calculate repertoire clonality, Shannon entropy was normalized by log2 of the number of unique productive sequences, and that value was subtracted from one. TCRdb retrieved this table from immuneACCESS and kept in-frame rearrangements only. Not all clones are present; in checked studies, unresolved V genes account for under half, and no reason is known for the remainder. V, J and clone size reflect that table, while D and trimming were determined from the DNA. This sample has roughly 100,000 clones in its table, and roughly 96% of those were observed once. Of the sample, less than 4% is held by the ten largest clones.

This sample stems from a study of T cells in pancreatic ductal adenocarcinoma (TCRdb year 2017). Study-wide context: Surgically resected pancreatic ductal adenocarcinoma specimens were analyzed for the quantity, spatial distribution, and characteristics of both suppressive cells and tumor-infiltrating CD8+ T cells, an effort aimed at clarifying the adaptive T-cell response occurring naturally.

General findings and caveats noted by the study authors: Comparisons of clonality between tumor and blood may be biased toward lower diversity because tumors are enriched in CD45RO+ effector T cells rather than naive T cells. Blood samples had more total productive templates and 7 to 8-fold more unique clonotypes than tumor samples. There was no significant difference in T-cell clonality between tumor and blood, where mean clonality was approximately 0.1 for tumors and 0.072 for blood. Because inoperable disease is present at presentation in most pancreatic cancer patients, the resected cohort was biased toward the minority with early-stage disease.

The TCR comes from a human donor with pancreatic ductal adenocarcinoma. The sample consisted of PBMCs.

The sequenced DNA: TGTGCCAGCAGTTCAGGGACAGGGCGAGAGACCCAGTACTTC. The resulting protein is CASSSGTGRETQYF. The sequence joins TRBV27 to TRBJ2-5, with 9 central nucleotides matching TRBD1. V is trimmed back by 4 bases and J by 4 bases, and the junction contains 4 bases that no gene match accounts for. CDR1 and CDR2 were assigned from the germline V gene (reference sequence) as MNHEY and SMNVEV. From its cysteine to its phenylalanine, the CDR3 spans 14 amino acids. Solely the CDR3 DNA is kept, with 42 bases framed from the first base.